Described below is a single T cell receptor beta chain sequence and its context. The antigen is undetermined. In the same sample, other DNA sequences code for this CDR3. This sample is drawn from a study of shared clonotypes between healthy human individuals. In the study overall: Plates per donor: three CD4 naive, three CD4 memory, two CD8 naive, one CD8 memory. Overall study results and limits: Compared with clonotypes that all four donors shared, non-shared clonotypes had lower generation probabilities.

Samples underwent the assay at deep level. Method: immunoSEQ multiplex PCR; TCRdb's copy keeps in-frame clones and lacks some. The data contain some 2 million clones, around 96% of them singletons. Naive CD8 cells lacked CD45RO, underwent positive selection for CCR7 and left out terminally differentiated effector memory CD45RA+ cells. Germline V gene lookup returns CDR1 GTSNPN and CDR2 SVGIG (reference sequence). CDR3 length equals 13 residues. V was pared by 0 bases and J by 2 bases, with 8 bases between. V usage is TRBV30 and J usage is TRBJ2-7; weak D call: TRBD2 (6 bases). The sequence was collected from a young man in good health. Sequenced: naive CD8+ T cells sorted from blood. CDR3 bases: TGTGCCTGGAGTGTAGGCGGGACCTACGAGCAGTACTTC. Residues: CAWSVGGTYEQYF.